This entry lists 7 T cell receptor beta chains sequenced from one sample in a study of siplizumab effects on memory and regulatory T cells. Libraries were prepared by immunoSEQ multiplex PCR; TCRdb keeps only in-frame clonotypes and omits some of them. The table includes tens of thousands of clones, about 97% detected once. What was sequenced was naive CD4+ T cells sorted from blood. These receptors were taken from a human donor in good health.

This chain joins TRBV4-2 and TRBJ2-3, with TRBD2 matching over 9 bases. The germline V gene has CDR1 LGHNA and CDR2 YNFKEQ. Losses at the gene ends were 0 bases for V and 5 bases for J; bases not matched to a gene: 15. The CDR3 is 19 residues long. CDR3 protein: CASSQDFREREADGDTQYF. CDR3 sequence (DNA): TGTGCCAGCAGCCAAGATTTCCGCGAGCGGGAGGCCGACGGAGATACGCAGTATTTT.

The J gene is TRBJ1-3, the V gene TRBV19; no reliable D call. The CDR3 totals 13 residues. Per germline, CDR1 LNHDA and CDR2 SQIVND (reference sequence). V lost 6 bases, J lost 2 bases, and 8 bases lay in between. CDR3 in amino acids: CASRPAAGNTIYF. The DNA for the CDR3 is TGTGCCAGTAGGCCCGCAGCTGGAAACACCATATATTTT.

CDR3 nucleotides: TGTGCCAGCAGTTACTCGCGCGGGAGCGGCGAGCAGTACTTC. Translation gives CASSYSRGSGEQYF. V gene TRBV6-5 combines with J gene TRBJ2-7, with 7 nucleotides matching TRBD2. Germline V lookup: CDR1 MNHEY, CDR2 SVGAGI. CDR3 size: 14 residues. After removal of 0 bases from V and 6 bases from J, the junction contained 5 bases not matched to a gene.

The gene calls are TRBV6-5 and TRBJ2-1; TRBD2 matches at 12 bases. This CDR3 has 15 residues. CDR1 is MNHEY, CDR2 SVGAGI, per germline. V trimming: 4 bases; J trimming: 7 bases; junction bases outside the gene matches: 5. CDR3 coding DNA: TGTGCCAGCAGTTCTCTAGCGGGAGGGAGTAATGAGCAGTTCTTC. The encoded protein is CASSSLAGGSNEQFF.

V usage is TRBV28 and J usage is TRBJ1-5, with a possible D match to TRBD1 (5 bases). With 7 bases removed from V and 6 bases from J, the gap between germline ends came to 19 bases. CDR1 is MDHEN and CDR2 is SYDVKM in the germline V gene. This CDR3 region has 15 residues. The CDR3, as DNA: TGTGCCAGCAAAGGGGAACCCCGGATAGCTCAGCCCCAGCATTTT. The encoded protein is CASKGEPRIAQPQHF.

CDR3 DNA sequence: TGTGCCAGCTCAGACTGGGACACCGGGGAGCTGTTTTTT. This gives the protein CASSDWDTGELFF. The chain combines TRBV18 with TRBJ2-2; unclear D gene. The CDR3 contains 13 residues. The V end lost 5 bases, the J end lost 3 bases, and 7 bases lay between the germline ends. Germline loops: CDR1 KGHSH, CDR2 LQKENI.

CDR3 protein: CASSEGLRITVDETQYF. The CDR3 DNA reads as TGTGCCAGCAGTGAAGGTCTCAGGATCACCGTCGACGAGACCCAGTACTTC. The J gene is TRBJ2-5, the V gene TRBV21-1; TRBD1, as called in the table, went unchecked against the DNA. TRBV21-1 has pseudogene status. The CDR3 length is 17 residues.